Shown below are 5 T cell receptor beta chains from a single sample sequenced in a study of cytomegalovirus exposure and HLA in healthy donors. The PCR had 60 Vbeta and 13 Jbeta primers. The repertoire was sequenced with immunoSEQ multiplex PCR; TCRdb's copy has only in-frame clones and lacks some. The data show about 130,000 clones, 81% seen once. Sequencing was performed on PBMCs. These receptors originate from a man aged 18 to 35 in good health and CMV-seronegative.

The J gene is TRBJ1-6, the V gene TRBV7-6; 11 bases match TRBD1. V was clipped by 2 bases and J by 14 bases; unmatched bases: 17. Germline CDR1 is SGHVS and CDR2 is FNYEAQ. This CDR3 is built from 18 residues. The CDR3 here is CASSLTGYRTGGGPALHF. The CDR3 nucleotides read TGTGCCAGCAGCTTAACGGGCTATCGGACAGGGGGCGGTCCTGCCCTCCACTTT.

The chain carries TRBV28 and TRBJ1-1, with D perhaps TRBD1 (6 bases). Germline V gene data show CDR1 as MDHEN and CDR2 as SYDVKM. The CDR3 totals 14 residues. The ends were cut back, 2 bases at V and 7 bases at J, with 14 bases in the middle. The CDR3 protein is CASSLPGVSLEAFF. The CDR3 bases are TGTGCCAGCAGTTTACCAGGGGTGTCCCTTGAAGCTTTCTTT.

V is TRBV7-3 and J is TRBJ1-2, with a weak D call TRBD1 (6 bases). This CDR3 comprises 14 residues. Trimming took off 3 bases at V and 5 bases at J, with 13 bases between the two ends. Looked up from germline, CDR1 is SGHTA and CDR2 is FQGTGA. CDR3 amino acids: CASSLRTDRYGYTF. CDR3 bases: TGTGCCAGCAGCTTGAGGACAGACAGATATGGCTACACCTTC.

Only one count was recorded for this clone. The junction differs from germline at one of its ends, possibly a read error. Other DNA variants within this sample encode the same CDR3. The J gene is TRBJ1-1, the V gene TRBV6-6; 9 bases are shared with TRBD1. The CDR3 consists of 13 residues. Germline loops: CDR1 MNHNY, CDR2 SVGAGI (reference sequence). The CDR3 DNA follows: TGTGCCAGCAGACTAACAGGGGGCACTGAAGCTTTTTTT. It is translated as CASRLTGGTEAFF.

DNA for the CDR3: TGTGCCACCAGCAGAGACCTTCTAGCGGGGGGGCGTGATGAGCAGTTCTTC. Translation gives CATSRDLLAGGRDEQFF. The gene calls are TRBV15 and TRBJ2-1; 12 nucleotides align to TRBD2. Trimming at V came to 0 bases and at J to 8 bases, leaving 8 bases not matched to a gene. This CDR3 contains 17 residues. Germline V gives CDR1 LNHNV, CDR2 YYDKDF (reference sequence).